This T cell receptor beta chain was captured in a study of OX40 agonist ivuxolimab in advanced cancers. Findings and caveats of the study: Expanded clones were, on average, more numerous in CD8+ T cells than in CD4+. CD4+ and CD8+ T cells in blood underwent clonal expansion by week 6 at 0.1 to 3.0 mg/kg.

About this clone: Antigen unknown. An end of the junction does not agree with germline; a read error may underlie this.

At cycle 4 day 1, cycle 7 day 1, and baseline, blood was sampled. Data came from immunoSEQ multiplex PCR; TCRdb stores just in-frame clones and leaves some out. Altogether nearly 50,000 clones are present, 80% to 95% being singletons, with the ten largest covering around 6.7%. Material: CD4+ or CD8+ T cells sorted from blood, obtained in a trial of the OX40 agonist ivuxolimab. The source of this sequence is an adult with an advanced solid tumor such as melanoma, head and neck, liver or kidney cancer.

The CDR3 sequence: CSAGDYGYTF. The DNA of the CDR3 is TGCAGTGCTGGAGACTATGGCTACACCTTC. This chain joins TRBV20-1 and TRBJ1-2, with unresolved D. The CDR3 totals 10 residues. Per germline, CDR1 DFQATT and CDR2 SNEGSKA (reference sequence).